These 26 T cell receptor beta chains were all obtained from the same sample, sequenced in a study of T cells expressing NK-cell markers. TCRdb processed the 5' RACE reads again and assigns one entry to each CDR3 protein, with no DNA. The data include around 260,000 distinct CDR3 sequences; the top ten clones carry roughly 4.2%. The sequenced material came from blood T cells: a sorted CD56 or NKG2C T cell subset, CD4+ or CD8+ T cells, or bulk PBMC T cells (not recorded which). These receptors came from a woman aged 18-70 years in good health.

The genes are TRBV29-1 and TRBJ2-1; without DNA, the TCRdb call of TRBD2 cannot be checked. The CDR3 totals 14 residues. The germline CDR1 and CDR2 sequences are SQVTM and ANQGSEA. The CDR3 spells CSVRVRGGVNEQFF.

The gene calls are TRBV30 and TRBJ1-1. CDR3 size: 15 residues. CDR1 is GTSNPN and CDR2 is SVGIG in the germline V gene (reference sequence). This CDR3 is CAWSVLWETDTEAFF. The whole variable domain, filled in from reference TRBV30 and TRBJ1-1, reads SQTIHQWPATLVQPVGSPLSLECTVEGTSNPNLYWYRQAAGRGLQLLFYSVGIGQISSEVPQNLSASRPQDRQFILSSKKLLLSDSGFYLCAWSVLWETDTEAFFGQGTRLTVV.

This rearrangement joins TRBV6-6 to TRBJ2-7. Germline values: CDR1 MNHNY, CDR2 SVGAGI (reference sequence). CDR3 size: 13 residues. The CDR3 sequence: CASSYSTGYEQYF.

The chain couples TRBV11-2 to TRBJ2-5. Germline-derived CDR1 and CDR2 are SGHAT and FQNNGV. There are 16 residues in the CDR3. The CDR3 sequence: CASSLASAAIQETQYF.

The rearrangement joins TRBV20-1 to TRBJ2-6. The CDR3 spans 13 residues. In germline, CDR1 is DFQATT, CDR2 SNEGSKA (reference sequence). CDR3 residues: CSAREAGANVLTF.

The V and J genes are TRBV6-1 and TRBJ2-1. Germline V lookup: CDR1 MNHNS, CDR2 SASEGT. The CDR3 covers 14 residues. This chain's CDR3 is CASSRRGPYNEQFF.

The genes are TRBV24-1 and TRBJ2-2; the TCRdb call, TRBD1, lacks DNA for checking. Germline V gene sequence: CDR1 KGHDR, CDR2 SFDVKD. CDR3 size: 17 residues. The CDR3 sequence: CATSALGQGTNGGELFF.

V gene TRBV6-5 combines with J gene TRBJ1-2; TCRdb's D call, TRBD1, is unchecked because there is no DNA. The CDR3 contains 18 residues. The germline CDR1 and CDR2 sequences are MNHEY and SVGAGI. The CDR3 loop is CASSFQDRAGRGNYGYTF.

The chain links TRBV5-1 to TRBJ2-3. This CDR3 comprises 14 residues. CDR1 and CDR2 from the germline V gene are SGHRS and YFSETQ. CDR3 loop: CASRLIPSTDTQYF.

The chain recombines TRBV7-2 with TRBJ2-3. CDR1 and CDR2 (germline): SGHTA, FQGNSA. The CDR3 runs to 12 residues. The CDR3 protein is CASSSSAPTQYF.

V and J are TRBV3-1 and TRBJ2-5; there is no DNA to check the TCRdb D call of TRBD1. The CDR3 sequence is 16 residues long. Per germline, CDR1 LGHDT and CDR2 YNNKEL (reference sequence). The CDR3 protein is CASSPPWGQGVETQYF.

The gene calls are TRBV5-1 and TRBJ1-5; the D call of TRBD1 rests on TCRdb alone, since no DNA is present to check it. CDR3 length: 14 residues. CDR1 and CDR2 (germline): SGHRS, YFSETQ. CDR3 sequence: CASSLEGDNQPQHF. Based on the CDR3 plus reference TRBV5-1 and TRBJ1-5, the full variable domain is KAGVTQTPRYLIKTRGQQVTLSCSPISGHRSVSWYQQTPGQGLQFLFEYFSETQRNKGNFPGRFSGRQFSNSRSEMNVSTLELGDSALYLCASSLEGDNQPQHFGDGTRLSIL.

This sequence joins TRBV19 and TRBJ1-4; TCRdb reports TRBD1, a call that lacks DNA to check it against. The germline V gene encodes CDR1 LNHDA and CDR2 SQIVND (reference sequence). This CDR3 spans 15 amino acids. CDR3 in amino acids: CASLSRTATNEKLFF. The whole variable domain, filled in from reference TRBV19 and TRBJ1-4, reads DGGITQSPKYLFRKEGQNVTLSCEQNLNHDAMYWYRQDPGQGLRLIYYSQIVNDFQKGDIAEGYSVSREKKESFPLTVTSAQKNPTAFYLCASLSRTATNEKLFFGSGTQLSVL.

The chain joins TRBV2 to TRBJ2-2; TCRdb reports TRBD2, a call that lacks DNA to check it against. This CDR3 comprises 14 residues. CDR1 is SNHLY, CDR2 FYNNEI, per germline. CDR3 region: CASTRLAGTGELFF.

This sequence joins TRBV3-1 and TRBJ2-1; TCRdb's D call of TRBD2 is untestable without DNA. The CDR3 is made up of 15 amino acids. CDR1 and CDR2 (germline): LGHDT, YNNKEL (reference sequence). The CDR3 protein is CASSRKRATYNEQFF.

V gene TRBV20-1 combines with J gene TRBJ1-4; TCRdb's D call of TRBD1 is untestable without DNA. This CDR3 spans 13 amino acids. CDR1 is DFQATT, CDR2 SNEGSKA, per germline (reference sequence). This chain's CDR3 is CSASQGGGEKLFF.

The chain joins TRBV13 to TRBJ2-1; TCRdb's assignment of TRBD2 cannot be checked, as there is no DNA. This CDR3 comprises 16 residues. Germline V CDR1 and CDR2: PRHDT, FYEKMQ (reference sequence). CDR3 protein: CASRRRLAGIDNEQFF.

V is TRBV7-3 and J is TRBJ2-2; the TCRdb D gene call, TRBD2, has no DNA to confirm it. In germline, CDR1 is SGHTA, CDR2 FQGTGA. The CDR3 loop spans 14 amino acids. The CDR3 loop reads CATSLSGNTGELFF.

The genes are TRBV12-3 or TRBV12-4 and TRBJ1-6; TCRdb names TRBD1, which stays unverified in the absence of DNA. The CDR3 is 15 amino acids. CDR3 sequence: CASSRQGANNSPLHF.

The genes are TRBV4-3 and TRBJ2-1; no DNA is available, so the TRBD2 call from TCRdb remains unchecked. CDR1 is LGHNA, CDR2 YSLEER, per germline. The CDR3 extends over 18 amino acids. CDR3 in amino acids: CASSQDTSGRRGGNEQFF.

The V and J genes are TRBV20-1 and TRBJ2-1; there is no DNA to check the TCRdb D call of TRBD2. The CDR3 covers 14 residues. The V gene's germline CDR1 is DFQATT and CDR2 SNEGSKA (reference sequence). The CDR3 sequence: CSASASGAYNEQFF.

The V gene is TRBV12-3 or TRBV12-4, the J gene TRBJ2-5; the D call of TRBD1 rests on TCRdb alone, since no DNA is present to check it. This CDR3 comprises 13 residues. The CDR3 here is CASRVDPGRAQYF.

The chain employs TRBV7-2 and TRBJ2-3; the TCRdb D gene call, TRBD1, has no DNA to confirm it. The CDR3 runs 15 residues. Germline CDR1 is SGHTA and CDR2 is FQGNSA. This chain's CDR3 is CASSWDRDSGDTQYF.

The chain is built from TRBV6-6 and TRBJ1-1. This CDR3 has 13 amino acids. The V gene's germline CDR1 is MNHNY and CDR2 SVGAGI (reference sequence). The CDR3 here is CASVYNLNTEAFF.

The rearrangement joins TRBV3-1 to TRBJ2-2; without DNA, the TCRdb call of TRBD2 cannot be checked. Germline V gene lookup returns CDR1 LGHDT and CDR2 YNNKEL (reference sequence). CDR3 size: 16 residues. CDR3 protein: CASSGMRVMSTGELFF. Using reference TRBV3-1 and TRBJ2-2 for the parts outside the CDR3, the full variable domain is DTAVSQTPKYLVTQMGNDKSIKCEQNLGHDTMYWYKQDSKKFLKIMFSYNNKELIINETVPNRFSPKSPDKAHLNLHINSLELGDSAVYFCASSGMRVMSTGELFFGEGSRLTVL.

CDR3 sequence: CANSRTGSTGELFF. V usage is TRBV10-3 and J usage is TRBJ2-2; TCRdb reports TRBD1, a call that lacks DNA to check it against. CDR1 and CDR2 from the germline V gene are ENHRY and SYGVKD. The CDR3 is 14 amino acids.